These 11 T cell receptor beta chains were all obtained from the same sample, sequenced in a study of T cell repertoires in cytomegalovirus infection. Their antigens remain unidentified. TCRdb used MiXCR to reprocess the reads, holding one entry per CDR3 protein. The sample holds about 920,000 distinct CDR3 sequences, roughly 31% seen once. Sequencing used cultured CD8+ T cells from PBMCs, obtained from culture after CMV antigen stimulation. Receptors originate from a human donor in good health (CMV status not recorded). Some clones in this sample may be carry-over from other donors' samples.

This chain connects TRBV27 to TRBJ2-7; weak D call: TRBD1 (5 bases). CDR3 size: 13 residues. Germline lookup yields CDR1 MNHEY and CDR2 SMNVEV (reference sequence). V lost 4 bases, J lost 4 bases, and 11 bases lay in between. CDR3 amino acids: CASSYGHDYEQYF. CDR3 in DNA: TGTGCCAGCAGTTATGGACACGATTACGAGCAGTACTTC.

V and J are TRBV7-9 and TRBJ2-3, with TRBD2 matching 13 bases. The J segment lost 2 bases and the V segment lost 4 bases, leaving 9 bases of the junction unmatched. This CDR3 is 18 amino acids long. Germline V gene lookup returns CDR1 SEHNR and CDR2 FQNEAQ (reference sequence). The CDR3 loop is CASSSPPGTSGDTDTQYF. The CDR3 nucleotides are TGTGCCAGCAGCTCTCCCCCCGGGACTAGCGGGGACACAGATACGCAGTATTTT.

This clonotype was observed a handful of times. The rearrangement links TRBV27 to TRBJ2-7, with TRBD1 identical over 9 bases. CDR1 is MNHEY, CDR2 SMNVEV, per germline (reference sequence). The V segment lost 1 base and the J segment 4 bases; nucleotides outside the gene matches: 5. This CDR3 region has 15 residues. DNA of the CDR3: TGTGCCAGCAGTTTATTGAGGGACAGGGATTACGAGCAGTACTTC. It yields the protein CASSLLRDRDYEQYF.

The table lists this clonotype with many counts. The CDR3 DNA sequence: TGTGCCAGCAGCGATAGGGACTCCTTGGAAGTGATCGACAATGAGCAGTTCTTC. Encoded protein: CASSDRDSLEVIDNEQFF. This rearrangement joins TRBV9 to TRBJ2-1, with a weak D call TRBD2 (6 bases). The germline V gene encodes CDR1 SGDLS and CDR2 YYNGEE. CDR3 length: 18 amino acids. Deletions cut 3 bases from V and 5 bases from J, with 24 bases between. Combining the CDR3 with reference TRBV9 and TRBJ2-1 gives the whole variable domain DSGVTQTPKHLITATGQRVTLRCSPRSGDLSVYWYQQSLDQGLQFLIQYYNGEERAKGNILERFSAQQFPDLHSELNLSSLELGDSALYFCASSDRDSLEVIDNEQFFGPGTRLTVL.

The chain joins TRBV9 to TRBJ1-5; D is ambiguous. Trimming left V 5 bases short and J 4 bases short, with 16 bases between. This CDR3 contains 15 residues. Germline loops: CDR1 SGDLS, CDR2 YYNGEE. The chain's CDR3 is CASSETPGVNQPQHF. In nucleotides, the CDR3 is TGTGCCAGCAGTGAAACTCCGGGAGTGAATCAGCCCCAGCATTTT.

The CDR3 region is CASSFSRGPGNEQFF. In DNA, the CDR3 is TGTGCCAGCAGTTTTTCCAGGGGTCCCGGCAATGAGCAGTTCTTC. The rearrangement uses TRBV27 and TRBJ2-1; a weak D match, TRBD1 (6 bases). The V gene's germline CDR1 is MNHEY and CDR2 SMNVEV (reference sequence). The CDR3 is 15 amino acids. The V and J ends lost 3 bases and 6 bases respectively, with 15 bases between them.

This clonotype has just a few counts. The CDR3 spells CASSDGDSVIVGEQYF. CDR3 sequence (DNA): TGTGCCAGCAGCGACGGGGACTCGGTGATAGTTGGCGAGCAGTACTTC. The chain is built from TRBV7-9 and TRBJ2-7; D may be TRBD2 (6 bases). The CDR3 length is 16 residues. V gave up 5 bases and J gave up 6 bases, with 23 bases separating them. Germline V gene sequence: CDR1 SEHNR, CDR2 FQNEAQ (reference sequence).

This clonotype occurred a few times. The chain employs TRBV3-1 and TRBJ2-1; 14 bases fit TRBD2. Per the germline V gene, CDR1 is LGHDT and CDR2 is YNNKEL (reference sequence). The CDR3 has 15 residues. J gave up 8 bases and V 5 bases, and 5 bases lay outside the gene matches. In nucleotides, the CDR3 is TGTGCCAGCAGCTTGGGACTAGCGGGGGTATATGAGCAGTTCTTC. Amino acids: CASSLGLAGVYEQFF.

This clonotype was seen repeatedly, ten times or more. The chain carries TRBV6-2 or TRBV6-3 and TRBJ2-1; 9 bases are shared with TRBD2. The V and J ends lost 6 bases and 8 bases, in that order; junction bases with no gene match: 17. This CDR3 comprises 17 residues. Germline CDR1 is MNHEY and CDR2 is SVGEGT. The CDR3 region is CASSPDTAGGLYDEQFF. The CDR3 DNA is TGTGCCAGCAGCCCCGATACGGCGGGGGGGCTGTACGATGAGCAGTTCTTC.

The rearrangement joins TRBV7-9 to TRBJ2-1; TRBD2 matches 9 bases. CDR1 and CDR2 from the germline V gene are SEHNR and FQNEAQ (reference sequence). The ends lost 5 bases at V and 8 bases at J; junction bases unmatched: 25. This CDR3 has 20 amino acids. CDR3 in amino acids: CASSPDVEAGGRRAFYEQFF. CDR3 DNA: TGTGCCAGCAGCCCGGATGTCGAAGCGGGGGGCCGTCGGGCGTTCTATGAGCAGTTCTTC. Full variable domain (outside the CDR3, taken from reference TRBV7-9 and TRBJ2-1): DTGVSQNPRHKITKRGQNVTFRCDPISEHNRLYWYRQTLGQGPEFLTYFQNEAQLEKSRLLSDRFSAERPKGSFSTLEIQRTEQGDSAMYLCASSPDVEAGGRRAFYEQFFGPGTRLTVL.

A few counts support this clonotype. This chain connects TRBV6-6 to TRBJ2-7; 8 nucleotides align to TRBD1. CDR3 length: 14 amino acids. Unmatched junction bases numbered 10, after V lost 5 bases and J lost 7 bases. Looked up from germline, CDR1 is MNHNY and CDR2 is SVGAGI (reference sequence). In nucleotides, the CDR3 is TGTGCCAGCAGTGCGACAGGGGAAGGTTGGGAGCAGTACGTC. It yields the protein CASSATGEGWEQYV.